This T cell receptor beta chain was retrieved from a study of T cell changes during pregnancy in multiple sclerosis. Sequencing was performed with immunoSEQ multiplex PCR; in TCRdb, only in-frame clones are kept and a portion is missing. The repertoire holds some 60,000 clones, approximately 89% seen once, with 3.5% to 4.5% in the top ten. Germline V gives CDR1 MNHEY, CDR2 SMNVEV (reference sequence). The V gene end was trimmed by 6 bases and the J gene end by 1 base; junction bases not matched to a gene: 8. The CDR3 runs to 15 residues. This TCR was sampled from a female donor in good health, enrolled as a control in a pregnancy study. The chain combines TRBV27 with TRBJ2-5; 7 bases map to TRBD1. This material consisted of peripheral blood, taken after pregnancy. The CDR3 sequence: CASRGTQGSQETQYF. CDR3 in DNA: TGTGCCAGCAGAGGTACACAGGGGTCCCAAGAGACCCAGTACTTC.